The 15 T cell receptor beta chains given below trace back to one sample, sequenced in a study of naive and memory T cell subsets. Four PCR rounds used nested alpha and beta constant region primers plus the SP2 primer. TCRdb fed the 5' RACE reads into MiXCR, producing one record per CDR3 protein. Of 57,000 or so distinct CDR3 sequences listed, about 7% were seen once; the top ten hold 9% to 10%. The library had UMIs added by 3' ligation of an oligonucleotide to TCR cDNA. All receptors come from a male donor in good health.

This clonotype showed up just a few times. V usage is TRBV18 and J usage is TRBJ2-1, with D hard to call. CDR3 length: 12 residues. V was trimmed by 0 bases and J by 10 bases, leaving 7 bases between them. In germline, CDR1 is KGHSH, CDR2 LQKENI. The CDR3: CASSPPSDEQFF. CDR3 nucleotides: TGTGCCAGCTCACCACCGAGCGACGAGCAGTTCTTC.

This clonotype was counted only a few times. CDR3 in DNA: TGTGCCAGCTCACCGAGGGGAGATGGCCAGCCCCAGCATTTT. This translates into CASSPRGDGQPQHF. The rearrangement links TRBV18 to TRBJ1-5; maybe TRBD1 (5 bases). V lost 3 bases, J lost 7 bases, and 13 bases lay in between. The CDR3 length is 14 residues. Per the germline V gene, CDR1 is KGHSH and CDR2 is LQKENI.

Many counts were recorded for this clonotype. The chain carries TRBV6-2 or TRBV6-3 and TRBJ2-5; D gene unclear. Trimming took 2 bases from V and 4 from J, leaving 5 bases between them. The germline CDR1 and CDR2 sequences are MNHEY and SVGEGT. CDR3 length: 12 residues. The DNA of the CDR3 is TGTGCCAGCAGTTACGCAACAGAGACCCAGTACTTC. Residues: CASSYATETQYF.

The sample holds many counts of this clonotype. The chain uses TRBV29-1 and TRBJ2-1, with D hard to call. Germline V gene sequence: CDR1 SQVTM, CDR2 ANQGSEA. This CDR3 is 13 amino acids long. Between the trimmed V and J ends, which lost 7 bases and 2 bases, there was a span of 12 bases. CDR3 nucleotide sequence: TGCAGCGGGTGCGACGCTACCTACAATGAGCAGTTCTTC. Amino acid sequence: CSGCDATYNEQFF.

This clonotype has just a few counts. V is TRBV18 and J is TRBJ2-4, with 7 positions matching TRBD1. Germline assignment: CDR1 KGHSH and CDR2 LQKENI. The J segment lost 3 bases and the V segment lost 4 bases, leaving 6 bases of the junction unmatched. The CDR3 totals 15 residues. This CDR3 reads CASSRDREGKNIQYF. The CDR3 region has the DNA TGTGCCAGCTCACGCGACAGGGAAGGCAAAAACATTCAGTACTTC.

This chain links TRBV11-1 with TRBJ2-7; D is unresolved. This CDR3 is 12 amino acids long. V lost 5 bases, J lost 3 bases, and 8 bases lay in between. Germline-derived CDR1 and CDR2 are SGHAT and FQDESV (reference sequence). CDR3 coding DNA: TGTGCCAGCAGCAAGACACTCTACGAGCAGTACTTC. It codes for CASSKTLYEQYF.

This clonotype was seen repeatedly, ten times or more. The chain recombines TRBV5-1 with TRBJ2-7, with D possibly called TRBD1 or TRBD2 (5 bases each). Trimming stripped 4 bases from V and 5 bases from J, with 22 bases between. The germline gives CDR1 SGHRS, CDR2 YFSETQ. CDR3 length equals 16 residues. This CDR3 is CASSTGTALSIDEQYF. CDR3 DNA: TGCGCCAGCAGCACCGGGACCGCGCTTAGTATTGACGAGCAGTACTTC. Based on the CDR3 plus reference TRBV5-1 and TRBJ2-7, the full variable domain is KAGVTQTPRYLIKTRGQQVTLSCSPISGHRSVSWYQQTPGQGLQFLFEYFSETQRNKGNFPGRFSGRQFSNSRSEMNVSTLELGDSALYLCASSTGTALSIDEQYFGPGTRLTVT.

This clonotype was seen a few times. The rearrangement uses TRBV6-1 and TRBJ1-1, with 8 nucleotides matching TRBD1. CDR1 and CDR2 from the germline V gene are MNHNS and SASEGT. The CDR3 is 17 residues long. V shed 4 bases, J shed 0 bases, and the junction held 10 bases outside the gene matches. The CDR3 sequence is CASSGDRGLFLNTEAFF. Written as DNA, the CDR3 is TGTGCCAGCAGTGGAGACAGGGGCCTCTTTTTGAACACTGAAGCTTTCTTT.

There are a few counts of this clonotype. The rearrangement joins TRBV12-3 or TRBV12-4 to TRBJ1-1; unclear D gene. The CDR3 has 13 residues. The V end was cut by 4 bases, the J end by 0 bases, with 6 bases between. The CDR3: CASSSRLNTEAFF. CDR3 in DNA: TGTGCCAGCAGTTCCAGGTTGAACACTGAAGCTTTCTTT.

The rearrangement joins TRBV4-2 to TRBJ2-7; D is possibly TRBD1 (5 bases). The germline CDR1 and CDR2 sequences are LGHNA and YNFKEQ. CDR3 length: 13 amino acids. The V end lost 4 bases, the J end lost 4 bases, and 11 bases lay between the germline ends. CDR3 DNA: TGTGCCAGCAGCCCCTCGACAGAGTACGAGCAGTACTTC. This gives the protein CASSPSTEYEQYF.

This clonotype appeared many times. The J gene is TRBJ2-1, the V gene TRBV10-2; 9 nucleotides align to TRBD2. The CDR3 has 13 residues. V shed 10 bases and J 7 bases; nucleotides not matched to a gene: 8. Germline V gene data show CDR1 as WSHSY and CDR2 as SAAADI. CDR3 residues: CATRPSGANEQFF. DNA for the CDR3: TGCGCCACCCGGCCTAGCGGGGCGAATGAGCAGTTCTTC.

CDR3 loop: CASSEPGINEAFF. In DNA, the CDR3 is TGTGCCAGCAGTGAGCCAGGGATTAATGAAGCTTTCTTT. The rearrangement uses TRBV25-1 and TRBJ1-1; tentative D call: TRBD1 (5 bases). This CDR3 contains 13 residues. V was pared by 3 bases and J by 7 bases, with 12 bases between. Germline lookup yields CDR1 MGHDK and CDR2 SYGVNS.

The rearrangement links TRBV4-2 to TRBJ2-6; D is uncertain. Germline values: CDR1 LGHNA, CDR2 YNFKEQ. V was pared by 3 bases and J by 1 base, with 13 bases between. The CDR3 loop spans 17 amino acids. The CDR3: CASSQGATVSGANVLTF. The CDR3, as DNA: TGTGCCAGCAGCCAGGGTGCCACAGTATCTGGGGCCAACGTCCTGACTTTC.

This clonotype came up many times. The rearrangement joins TRBV6-5 to TRBJ2-7; the match to TRBD1 covers 8 bases. The CDR3 has 16 amino acids. Germline assignment: CDR1 MNHEY and CDR2 SVGAGI. With V trimmed by 0 bases and J by 2 bases, 6 bases remained unmatched. For the CDR3, the DNA is TGTGCCAGCAGTTACTCCTCCGGGACAGGACCCTACGAGCAGTACTTC. Protein product: CASSYSSGTGPYEQYF.

This sequence joins TRBV5-4 and TRBJ2-3, with D uncertain. Germline V lookup: CDR1 SGHNT, CDR2 YYREEE (reference sequence). The CDR3 covers 14 residues. V gave up 0 bases and J gave up 4 bases, with 9 bases separating them. CDR3 in amino acids: CASSLVGLSDTQYF. The CDR3 DNA reads TGTGCCAGCAGCTTGGTTGGGTTATCAGATACGCAGTATTTT.